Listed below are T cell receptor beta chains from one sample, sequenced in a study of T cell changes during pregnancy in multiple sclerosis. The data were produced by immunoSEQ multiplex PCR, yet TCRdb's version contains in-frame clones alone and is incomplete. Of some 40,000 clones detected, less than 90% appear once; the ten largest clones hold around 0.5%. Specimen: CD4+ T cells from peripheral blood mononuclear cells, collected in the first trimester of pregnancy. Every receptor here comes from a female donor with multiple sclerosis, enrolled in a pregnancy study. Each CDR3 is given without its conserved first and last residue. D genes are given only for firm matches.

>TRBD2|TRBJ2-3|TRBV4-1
ASSHGRGGNTDTQY
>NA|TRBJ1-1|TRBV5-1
ASSLSYGDTEAF
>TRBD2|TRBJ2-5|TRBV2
ASNGLGGYQETQY
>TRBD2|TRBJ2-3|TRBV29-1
SVVSSGSTDTQY
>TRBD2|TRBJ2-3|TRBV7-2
ASSQGSGGLGTDTQY
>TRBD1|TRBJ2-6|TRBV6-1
AIRTGGSGANVLT
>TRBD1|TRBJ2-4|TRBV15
ATSRDVGQVALAKNIQY
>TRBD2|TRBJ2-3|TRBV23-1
ASRRTSGRGTDTQY
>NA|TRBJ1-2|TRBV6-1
ASRDSAIYGYT
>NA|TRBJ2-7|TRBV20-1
SAPDIYEQY
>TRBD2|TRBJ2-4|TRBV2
ASSEWGGKNIQY
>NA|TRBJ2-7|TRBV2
ASSVRSTNYEQY
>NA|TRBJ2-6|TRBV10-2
ASSGSGTGANVLT
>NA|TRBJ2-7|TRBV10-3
ATSDSSSYEQY
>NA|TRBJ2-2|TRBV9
ASTGGPWTGELF
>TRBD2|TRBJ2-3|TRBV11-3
ASSLGLAGAADTQY
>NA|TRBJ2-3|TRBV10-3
AISEPGRTDTQY
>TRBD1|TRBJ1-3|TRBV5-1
ASRLGDRGKGNTIY
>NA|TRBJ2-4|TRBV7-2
ASSLGVGVTAKNIQY
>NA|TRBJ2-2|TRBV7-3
ASSPSPGHNTGELF
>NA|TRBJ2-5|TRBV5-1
ASSPIEREETQY
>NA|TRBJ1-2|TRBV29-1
SVTGGYGYT
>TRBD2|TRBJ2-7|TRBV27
ASSFRTSGAYSYEQY
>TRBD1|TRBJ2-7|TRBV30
AWSALGQSFYEQY
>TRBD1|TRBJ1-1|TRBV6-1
ASSAGQGNTEAF
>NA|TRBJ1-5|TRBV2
ASRGSGAVSSNQPQH
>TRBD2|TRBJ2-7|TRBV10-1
ASNKRERDYEQY
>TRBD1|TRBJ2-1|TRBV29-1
SVAGQALYNEQF
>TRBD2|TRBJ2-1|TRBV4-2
ASSPSAGVSNEQF
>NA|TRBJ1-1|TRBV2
ASSGQGFGLDTEAF
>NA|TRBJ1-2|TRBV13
ASSLRGFPFEYGYT
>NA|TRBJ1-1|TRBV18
ASSLRANTEAF
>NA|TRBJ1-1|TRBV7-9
ASSLKRDTEAF
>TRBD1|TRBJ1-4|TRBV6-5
ASGRQGRDEKLF
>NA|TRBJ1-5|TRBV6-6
ASSTGSRAGQPQH
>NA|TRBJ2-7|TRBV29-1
SVEVGRYEQY
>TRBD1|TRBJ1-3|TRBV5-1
ASSATGASGNTIY
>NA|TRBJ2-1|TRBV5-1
ASSLGLTSGGGGEQF
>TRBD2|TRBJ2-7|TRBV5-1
ASSLGRGAGEQY
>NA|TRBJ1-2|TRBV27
ASSSDPDRNYGYT
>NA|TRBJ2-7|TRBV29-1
SVELKGRPQY
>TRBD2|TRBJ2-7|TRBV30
AWSGRERREQY
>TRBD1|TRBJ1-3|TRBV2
ASSPDRGKGNTIY
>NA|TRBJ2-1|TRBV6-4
ASSAEPPPLGEQF
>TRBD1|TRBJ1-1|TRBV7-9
ASSVGTENTEAF
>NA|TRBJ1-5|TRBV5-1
ASSSTGGSNQPQH
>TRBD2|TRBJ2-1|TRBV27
ASSSTGARLAGGNEQF
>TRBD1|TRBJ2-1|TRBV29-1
SATQGGYNEQF